Listed below are T cell receptor beta chains from one sample, sequenced in a study of breast tumors, draining lymph nodes, adjacent tissues. Via MiXCR, TCRdb re-called the multiplex PCR reads, giving one row per CDR3 protein. Of 50,000 to 55,000 distinct CDR3 sequences in the sample, roughly two fifths were seen once. The material sequenced was breast tumor tissue. The receptor source for this set is a female donor with breast cancer. Some clones in this sample may be carry-over from other donors' samples. The CDR3 runs from the conserved cysteine through the conserved F or W. The D gene is left open where the match is weak. Rows may omit the clone size; those that give it use once, few, many or a size class.

len,d_gene,v_gene,abundance,j_gene,CDR3aa,CDR3nt
15,NA,TRBV7-8,many,TRBJ1-1,CASSPHSGPGTEAFF,TGTGCCAGCAGCCCCCACTCAGGACCTGGGACTGAAGCTTTCTTT
16,TRBD1,TRBV11-3,few,TRBJ2-2,CASSTGTEAYTGELFF,TGTGCCAGCAGCACCGGGACAGAGGCTTACACCGGGGAGCTGTTTTTT
13,NA,TRBV5-6,many,TRBJ2-5,CASSPLSTGTQYF,TGTGCCAGCAGTCCTCTATCTACGGGGACCCAGTACTTC
15,NA,TRBV7-2,many,TRBJ2-3,CASSLQQESTDTQYF,TGTGCCAGCAGCTTACAGCAGGAGAGCACAGATACGCAGTATTTT
16,NA,TRBV5-4,many,TRBJ2-2,CASSLVAGSNTGELFF,TGTGCCAGCAGCTTGGTTGCGGGTTCGAACACCGGGGAGCTGTTTTTT
15,TRBD1,TRBV6-2/TRBV6-3,few,TRBJ2-7,CASSHSWDRPYEQYF,TGTGCCAGCAGTCACTCCTGGGACAGACCCTACGAGCAGTACTTC
13,NA,TRBV18,many,TRBJ2-5,CASSPGGTETQYF,TGTGCCAGCTCACCAGGCGGGACGGAGACCCAGTACTTC
15,NA,TRBV6-2/TRBV6-3,many,TRBJ2-7,CASSHSYRPSYEQYF,TGTGCCAGCAGTCACTCGTACAGGCCCTCCTACGAGCAGTACTTC
12,NA,TRBV28,few,TRBJ1-5,CASSFPTQPQHF,TGTGCCAGCAGTTTCCCTACTCAGCCCCAGCATTTT
14,NA,TRBV20-1,many,TRBJ2-3,CRAAGRLSTDTQYF,TGCAGGGCCGCGGGACGGCTTAGCACAGATACGCAGTATTTT
16,NA,TRBV7-3,many,TRBJ2-5,CASSRSRNEGGQTQYF,TGTGCCAGCAGCCGAAGCCGTAACGAGGGAGGTCAGACCCAGTACTTC
16,NA,TRBV5-1,many,TRBJ2-2,CASSPGQGRTTGELFF,TGCGCCAGCAGCCCAGGTCAGGGGAGGACGACCGGGGAGCTGTTTTTT
15,NA,TRBV19,many,TRBJ2-7,CASSISNSDSYEQYF,TGTGCCAGTAGTATATCTAATAGCGACTCCTACGAGCAGTACTTC
12,NA,TRBV10-3,many,TRBJ2-2,CAISELSGELFF,TGTGCCATCAGTGAGTTAAGCGGGGAGCTGTTTTTT
15,TRBD2,TRBV14,many,TRBJ2-1,CASSPLAGGPDEQFF,TGTGCCAGCAGCCCCTTAGCGGGAGGGCCTGATGAGCAGTTCTTC
17,TRBD2,TRBV7-2,large,TRBJ2-1,CASSLEGTSGQGNEQFF,TGTGCCAGCAGCTTAGAGGGGACTAGCGGGCAAGGGAATGAGCAGTTCTTC
13,NA,TRBV5-6,many,TRBJ2-7,CASSFLPWGEQYF,TGTGCCAGCAGCTTCCTACCGTGGGGCGAGCAGTACTTC
13,NA,TRBV19,many,TRBJ1-5,CASSTGRLQPQHF,TGTGCCAGTAGTACAGGGCGACTTCAGCCCCAGCATTTT
15,NA,TRBV7-2,NA,TRBJ1-3,CASSLGTGPGSTIYF,TGTGCCAGCAGCCTAGGTACGGGCCCGGGAAGCACCATATATTTT
13,TRBD2,TRBV6-6,NA,TRBJ2-3,CASSYLAGDTQYF,TGTGCCAGCAGTTACCTAGCGGGAGATACGCAGTATTTT
15,NA,TRBV7-2,many,TRBJ1-2,CASSLTYEGRYGYTF,TGTGCCAGCAGCCTAACCTACGAGGGTCGGTATGGCTACACCTTC
13,TRBD2,TRBV11-2,many,TRBJ2-7,CATQGTSAGEQYF,TGTGCCACCCAGGGGACTAGCGCGGGCGAGCAGTACTTC
13,NA,TRBV29-1,NA,TRBJ1-2,CSNRDFRSGTEAF,TGCAGCAATCGGGACTTCAGGTCGGGCACTGAAGCTTTC
16,TRBD1,TRBV5-8,many,TRBJ2-3,CASRLRGQGATDTQYF,TGTGCCAGCAGACTACGAGGACAGGGGGCCACAGATACGCAGTATTTT
15,NA,TRBV4-3,NA,TRBJ2-2,CASSRGYGGSGELFF,TGCGCCAGCAGCCGAGGGTATGGGGGATCCGGGGAGCTGTTTTTC
14,NA,TRBV20-1,many,TRBJ1-2,CSARGSPSGYGYTF,TGCAGTGCTAGAGGGTCGCCCTCCGGCTATGGCTACACCTTC
17,NA,TRBV7-6,NA,TRBJ2-3,CASSPLFPSPSTDTQYF,TGTGCCAGCAGCCCCCTTTTTCCCAGCCCCAGCACAGATACGCAGTATTTT
13,NA,TRBV4-3,NA,TRBJ2-5,CASSQGAGETQYF,TGCGCCAGCAGCCAAGGGGCGGGAGAGACCCAGTACTTC
15,TRBD2,TRBV20-1,NA,TRBJ2-7,CSARGRAGGNYEQYF,TGCAGTGCTAGAGGACGAGCGGGAGGGAACTACGAGCAGTACTTC